This T cell receptor beta chain was captured by sequencing in a study of CD8 T cells in ankylosing spondylitis. Overall study findings and caveats: Disease-linked clones proved CD8+ and comparatively uncommon in peripheral blood. Among TCR beta sequences, a motif of several highly homologous variants appeared characteristic of ankylosing spondylitis blood.

Details on this clonotype: What it recognizes is unknown. One junction end disagrees with the germline gene, perhaps due to a read error.

MiXCR, applied by TCRdb to the 5' RACE reads, yields one record per CDR3 protein. The table records 750,000 to 850,000 distinct CDR3 sequences, about an eighth of them present only once. The germline CDR1 and CDR2 sequences are SGHRS and YFSETQ. There are 14 residues in the CDR3. Sequences were obtained from blood, either unsorted or a sorted T cell fraction (not recorded which). The V gene is TRBV5-1, the J gene TRBJ1-2; TRBD1 matches 7 bases. The sequence was obtained from a male donor with ankylosing spondylitis. This CDR3 is CASSLTGDNYGNTF. CDR3 sequence (DNA): TGCGCCAGCAGCTTAACAGGGGATAACTATGGCAACACCTTC.